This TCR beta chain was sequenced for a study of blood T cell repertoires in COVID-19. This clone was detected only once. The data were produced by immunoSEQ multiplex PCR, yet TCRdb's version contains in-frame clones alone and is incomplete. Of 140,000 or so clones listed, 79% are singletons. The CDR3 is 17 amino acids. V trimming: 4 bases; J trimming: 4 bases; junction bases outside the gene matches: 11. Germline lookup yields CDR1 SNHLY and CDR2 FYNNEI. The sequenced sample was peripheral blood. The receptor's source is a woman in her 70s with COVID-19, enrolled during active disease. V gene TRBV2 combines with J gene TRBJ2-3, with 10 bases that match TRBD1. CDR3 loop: CASSGVGTGVFADTQYF. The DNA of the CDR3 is TGTGCCAGCAGTGGGGTGGGGACAGGGGTTTTCGCAGATACGCAGTATTTT.